This TCR beta chain was identified during a study of long-term antiretroviral therapy in people with HIV. Runs used v3.0 of the immunoSEQ assay and were done at survey level. Repertoires were generated with immunoSEQ multiplex PCR, while TCRdb's copy carries only in-frame clones and drops some. The table shows more than 20,000 clones, with around 80% occurring only once. As concerns this clone: Antigen: not known.

Each participant with HIV received care in the United States. Cryopreserved PBMC numbered roughly 0.85-10 million per sample before DNA extraction. Study conclusions and caveats: At every time point, clones expanded before ART dominated the repertoire. Transplant-donor-level diversity was not reached after ART, though diversity increased.

CDR3 size: 13 residues. Deletions cut 8 bases from V and 3 bases from J, with 13 bases between. Germline assignment: CDR1 MNHNY and CDR2 SVGAGI (reference sequence). The chain recombines TRBV6-6 with TRBJ1-1, with D hard to call. This TCR came from a woman aged 45-65 years with HIV. The sample here was unsorted PBMCs, taken 1.9 years after starting antiretroviral therapy. The CDR3 loop reads CASALRVDTEAFF. The CDR3 DNA follows: TGTGCCAGCGCGTTGAGGGTTGACACTGAAGCTTTCTTT.